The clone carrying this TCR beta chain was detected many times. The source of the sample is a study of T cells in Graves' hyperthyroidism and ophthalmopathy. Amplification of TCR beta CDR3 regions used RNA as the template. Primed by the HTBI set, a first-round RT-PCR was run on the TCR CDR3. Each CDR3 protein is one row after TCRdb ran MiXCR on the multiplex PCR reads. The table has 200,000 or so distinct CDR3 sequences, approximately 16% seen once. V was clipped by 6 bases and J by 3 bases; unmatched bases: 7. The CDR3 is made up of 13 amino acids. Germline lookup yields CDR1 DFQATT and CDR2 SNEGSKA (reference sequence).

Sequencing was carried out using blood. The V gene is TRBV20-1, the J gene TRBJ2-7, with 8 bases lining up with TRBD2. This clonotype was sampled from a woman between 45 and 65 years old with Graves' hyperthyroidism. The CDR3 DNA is TGCAGTGCGCAGACTAGCGCGTACTACGAGCAGTACTTC. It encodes CSAQTSAYYEQYF.